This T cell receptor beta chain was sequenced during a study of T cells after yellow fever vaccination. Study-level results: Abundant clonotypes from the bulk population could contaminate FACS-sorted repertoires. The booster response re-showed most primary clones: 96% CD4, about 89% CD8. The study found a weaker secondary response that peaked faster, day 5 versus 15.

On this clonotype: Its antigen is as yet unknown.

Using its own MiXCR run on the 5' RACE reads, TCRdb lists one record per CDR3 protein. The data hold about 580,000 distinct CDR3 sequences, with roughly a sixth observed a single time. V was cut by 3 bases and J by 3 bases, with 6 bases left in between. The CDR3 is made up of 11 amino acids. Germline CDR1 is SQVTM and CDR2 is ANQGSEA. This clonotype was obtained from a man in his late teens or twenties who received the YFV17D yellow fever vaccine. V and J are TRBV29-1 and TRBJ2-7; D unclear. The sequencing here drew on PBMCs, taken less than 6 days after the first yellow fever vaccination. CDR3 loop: CSVEGNYEQYF. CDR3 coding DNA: TGCAGCGTTGAGGGAAACTACGAGCAGTACTTC.